Below are 16 T cell receptor beta chains sequenced from a single sample in a study of blood T cell repertoires in COVID-19 (dated by TCRdb to about 2020). Library construction relied on the immunoSEQ multiplex PCR assay. The immuneACCESS repertoire file appears here via TCRdb, limited to in-frame rearrangements. These files lack a portion of the clones; in checked studies, under half of the deficit traces to unresolved V genes, and the cause of the others is not known. The sample table records about 200,000 clones; around 83% of these occur just once. The ten most abundant clones make up 4.5% to 5% of the sample. The source material was peripheral blood. These receptors all stem from an elderly woman with acute or convalescent COVID-19.

This rearrangement joins TRBV6-2 or TRBV6-3 to TRBJ1-6, with a possible D match to TRBD1 (5 bases). V gave up 5 bases and J gave up 9 bases, with 11 bases separating them. CDR3 length: 13 residues. Germline CDR1 MNHEY, CDR2 SVGEGT. The CDR3: CASSDQGGSPLHF. The CDR3, as DNA: TGTGCCAGCAGTGACCAGGGTGGTTCACCCCTCCACTTT.

The CDR3 sequence: CASSLSKETQYF. The DNA of the CDR3 is TGTGCCAGCAGTCTATCTAAAGAGACCCAGTACTTC. The gene calls are TRBV6-6 and TRBJ2-5; no reliable D call. V dropped 5 bases and J dropped 3 bases, with 7 bases sitting between them. The CDR3 contains 12 residues. Germline assignment: CDR1 MNHNY and CDR2 SVGAGI (reference sequence).

The chain has TRBV12-5 and TRBJ1-3; D remains unclear. CDR3 size: 14 residues. V was trimmed by 7 bases and J by 4 bases, leaving 14 bases between them. Germline CDR1 reads LGHNT; CDR2 reads FRNRAP. In DNA form, the CDR3 reads TGTGCTAGTGCGGCGTCGGGAAGGGGAAACACCATATATTTT. Protein: CASAASGRGNTIYF. The full variable domain, its missing parts supplied by reference TRBV12-5 and TRBJ1-3, is DARVTQTPRHKVTEMGQEVTMRCQPILGHNTVFWYRQTMMQGLELLAYFRNRAPLDDSGMPKDRFSAEMPDATLATLKIQPSEPRDSAVYFCASAASGRGNTIYFGEGSWLTVV.

The chain recombines TRBV5-1 with TRBJ2-1; 11 bases are a match to TRBD2. V dropped 5 bases and J dropped 8; count of bases not matched to a gene: 3. CDR1 SGHRS and CDR2 YFSETQ come from the germline V gene. The CDR3 covers 13 residues. The CDR3 reads CASRVAGGYEQFF. The CDR3 coding sequence is TGCGCCAGCAGGGTAGCGGGAGGGTATGAGCAGTTCTTC.

J is TRBJ1-1 and V is TRBV11-3; no definite D call. Germline V CDR1 and CDR2: SGHNT, YENEEA. CDR3 length equals 14 residues. V was cut by 4 bases and J by 2 bases, with 11 bases left in between. This CDR3 reads CASSYAGSNTEAFF. CDR3 DNA sequence: TGTGCCAGCAGCTACGCGGGGTCCAACACTGAAGCTTTCTTT.

V is TRBV6-1 and J is TRBJ1-5; 11 bases are shared with TRBD1. The CDR3 totals 16 residues. V was pared by 5 bases and J by 4 bases, with 7 bases of the junction left unmatched. Germline assignment: CDR1 MNHNS and CDR2 SASEGT. This CDR3 reads CASSQGTGGRNQPQHF. DNA of the CDR3: TGTGCCAGCAGTCAAGGGACAGGGGGAAGGAATCAGCCCCAGCATTTT.

The CDR3 nucleotides read TGTGCCATCAGTGGGCTAGCGGGAGCTGGCGAGCAGTACTTC. This codes for CAISGLAGAGEQYF. The chain couples TRBV10-3 to TRBJ2-7; 10 bases map to TRBD2. The V gene end was trimmed by 4 bases and the J gene end by 6 bases; junction bases not matched to a gene: 6. This CDR3 is 14 amino acids long. Per the germline V gene, CDR1 is ENHRY and CDR2 is SYGVKD.

V and J are TRBV21-1 and TRBJ2-7; the table's D call, TRBD1, has no DNA check behind it. TRBV21-1 is described as a pseudogene. The CDR3 has 18 residues. This CDR3 is CASSSKGHITYSSYEQYF. CDR3 in DNA: TGTGCCAGCAGCTCGAAGGGACATATAACCTATAGCTCCTACGAGCAGTACTTC.

The rearrangement links TRBV7-2 to TRBJ2-5, with a tentative D call TRBD2 (5 bases). V lost 4 bases, J lost 3 bases, and 12 bases lay in between. The CDR3 is 14 amino acids. Germline CDR1 and CDR2: SGHTA and FQGNSA. CDR3 DNA sequence: TGTGCCAGCAGCTCCCCCCTCGGGAAAGAGACCCAGTACTTC. Protein: CASSSPLGKETQYF.

The table lists this clone with many counts. The V call is TRBV21-1, the J call TRBJ1-1; the table's TRBD1 call for D was not verified on the DNA. TRBV21-1 is deemed a pseudogene. This CDR3 has 16 amino acids. The CDR3 protein is CASSERQGQVNTEAFF. CDR3 nucleotide sequence: TGTGCCAGCAGCGAAAGGCAGGGGCAGGTGAACACTGAAGCTTTCTTT.

The chain uses TRBV5-6 and TRBJ2-3, with D maybe TRBD1 (5 bases). The CDR3 runs 13 residues. Trimming took 6 bases from V and 6 from J, leaving 14 bases between them. The germline V gene encodes CDR1 SGHDT and CDR2 YYEEEE. CDR3 DNA sequence: TGTGCCAGCAAGACTGCGTGGGGCGATACGCAGTATTTT. This sequence encodes CASKTAWGDTQYF.

With regard to this clone: Within the sample, other DNA sequences also encode this same CDR3. The rearrangement uses TRBV5-6 and TRBJ2-2; 9 bases fit TRBD1. The CDR3 spans 15 residues. V dropped 4 bases and J dropped 3; count of bases not matched to a gene: 4. Germline CDR1 and CDR2: SGHDT and YYEEEE. DNA for the CDR3: TGTGCCAGCAGCACCTGGGACAGGGACACCGGGGAGCTGTTTTTT. Protein product: CASSTWDRDTGELFF.

The chain is built from TRBV2 and TRBJ2-1; TRBD2 matches at 9 bases. The junction had 1 base not matched to a gene; V was cut back by 6 bases and J by 4 bases. The germline V gene has CDR1 SNHLY and CDR2 FYNNEI. The CDR3 length is 13 residues. Written as DNA, the CDR3 is TGTGCCAGCAGACTAGCGGGTTACAATGAGCAGTTCTTC. This encodes CASRLAGYNEQFF.

The J gene is TRBJ2-7, the V gene TRBV15, with a possible D match to TRBD2 (6 bases). Germline CDR1 reads LNHNV; CDR2 reads YYDKDF (reference sequence). The V end lost 0 bases, the J end lost 5 bases, and 11 bases lay between the germline ends. This CDR3 has 14 amino acids. CDR3 amino acids: CATSRDRAGNEQYF. For the CDR3, the DNA is TGTGCCACCAGCAGAGATCGGGCGGGAAACGAGCAGTACTTC.

This chain connects TRBV2 to TRBJ2-1; 11 nucleotides agree with TRBD2. V trimming: 6 bases; J trimming: 9 bases; junction bases outside the gene matches: 10. The CDR3 is made up of 15 amino acids. The germline V gene encodes CDR1 SNHLY and CDR2 FYNNEI. DNA of the CDR3: TGTGCCAGCAGGGGGGTAGCGGGAGGGCTGGGTGAGCAGTTCTTC. It codes for CASRGVAGGLGEQFF. The entire variable domain, with the rest obtained from reference TRBV2 and TRBJ2-1, is as follows: EPEVTQTPSHQVTQMGQEVILRCVPISNHLYFYWYRQILGQKVEFLVSFYNNEISEKSEIFDDQFSVERPDGSNFTLKIRSTKLEDSAMYFCASRGVAGGLGEQFFGPGTRLTVL.

V and J are TRBV2 and TRBJ2-7, with a weak D call TRBD1 (6 bases). Per germline, CDR1 SNHLY and CDR2 FYNNEI. Trimming took 6 bases from V and 6 from J, leaving 21 bases between them. The CDR3 covers 15 residues. The CDR3 coding sequence is TGTGCCAGCAGGCCCGGGGACATAATAGCCGGCGAGCAGTACTTC. It specifies CASRPGDIIAGEQYF.